Presented here are 20 T cell receptor beta chains from one specimen sequenced in a study of blood T cell repertoires in COVID-19. TCRdb keeps only in-frame clones here, not all; method: immunoSEQ multiplex PCR. The sample holds some 200,000 clones, about 86% seen once. Sequences were obtained from peripheral blood. These receptors were taken from a woman in her 70s with COVID-19, enrolled during active disease.

This chain uses TRBV10-2 with TRBJ2-7; 9 bases line up with TRBD1. Looked up from germline, CDR1 is WSHSY and CDR2 is SAAADI. Losses at the gene ends were 7 bases for V and 3 bases for J; bases not matched to a gene: 7. The CDR3 is 14 residues long. The CDR3 here is CASKHRDRVYEQYF. CDR3 nucleotide sequence: TGCGCCAGCAAGCACCGGGACAGGGTCTACGAGCAGTACTTC.

The CDR3 protein is CACSAAYEQYF. CDR3 nucleotides: TGTGCCTGCAGCGCAGCCTACGAGCAGTACTTC. The chain employs TRBV30 and TRBJ2-7; the D is unclear. The V end lost 6 bases, the J end lost 2 bases, and 8 bases lay between the germline ends. Per the germline V gene, CDR1 is GTSNPN and CDR2 is SVGIG (reference sequence). This CDR3 contains 11 residues.

The chain has TRBV7-2 and TRBJ2-1, with D tentatively TRBD2 (6 bases). Trimming shortened V by 5 bases and J by 7 bases, and 12 bases separated the two germline ends. This CDR3 is built from 13 residues. The germline gives CDR1 SGHTA, CDR2 FQGNSA. The CDR3 is CASSISSGNEQFF. DNA for the CDR3: TGTGCCAGCAGCATATCAAGCGGGAATGAGCAGTTCTTC.

The J gene is TRBJ2-7, the V gene TRBV5-1; TRBD1 matches 7 bases. CDR1 and CDR2 from the germline V gene are SGHRS and YFSETQ. The CDR3 is 14 amino acids. The V and J ends lost 1 base and 3 bases, in that order; junction bases with no gene match: 4. The CDR3 reads CASSLSGTVYEQYF. CDR3 DNA: TGCGCCAGCAGCTTGTCGGGGACAGTCTACGAGCAGTACTTC.

The chain couples TRBV13 to TRBJ2-4, with D perhaps matching TRBD2 (6 bases). This CDR3 is built from 15 residues. Trimming cost V 2 bases and J 0 bases, with 8 bases left between them. CDR1 is PRHDT and CDR2 is FYEKMQ in the germline V gene (reference sequence). The CDR3 reads CASSLSGEAKNIQYF. The CDR3 DNA reads as TGTGCCAGCAGCTTATCGGGGGAAGCCAAAAACATTCAGTACTTC.

This chain joins TRBV6-6 and TRBJ1-2; D not certain. The CDR3 sequence is 12 residues long. The germline gives CDR1 MNHNY, CDR2 SVGAGI (reference sequence). V was shortened by 2 bases and J by 4 bases, with 5 bases between the two germline ends. The CDR3 DNA reads TGTGCCAGCAGTTACGTCAGCTATGGCTACACCTTC. Protein product: CASSYVSYGYTF.

CDR3 in DNA: TGCGCCAGCAGGAATCCAGGGGGCATGGACGAGCAGTACTTC. As protein: CASRNPGGMDEQYF. The chain couples TRBV5-1 to TRBJ2-7, with 8 bases that match TRBD1. Germline values: CDR1 SGHRS, CDR2 YFSETQ. This CDR3 region has 14 residues. Germline trimming cut 5 bases from V and 5 bases from J; bases unmatched to any gene: 9.

The chain is built from TRBV28 and TRBJ2-2; D possibly corresponds to TRBD1 (6 bases). The V gene's germline CDR1 is MDHEN and CDR2 SYDVKM. The CDR3 runs to 14 residues. Deletions cut 6 bases from V and 1 base from J, with 9 bases between. The CDR3 DNA reads TGTGCCAGCAGACCGACAGGGAACACCGGGGAGCTGTTTTTT. The encoded protein is CASRPTGNTGELFF.

This chain uses TRBV15 with TRBJ1-3; no clear D gene. The V gene lost 0 bases and the J gene lost 0 bases, with 12 bases spanning the gap. The CDR3 consists of 17 residues. Germline-derived CDR1 and CDR2 are LNHNV and YYDKDF (reference sequence). The CDR3 here is CATSRDYGTNSGNTIYF. CDR3 sequence (DNA): TGTGCCACCAGCAGAGATTATGGCACCAACTCTGGAAACACCATATATTTT.

The chain links TRBV18 to TRBJ1-5; 9 nucleotides align to TRBD1. The CDR3 extends over 15 amino acids. Germline V CDR1 and CDR2: KGHSH, LQKENI. The trim removed 6 bases at V and 7 bases at J, leaving 10 bases unmatched. CDR3 amino acids: CASSPGQGEEQPQHF. CDR3 DNA sequence: TGTGCCAGCTCGCCGGGACAGGGTGAGGAACAGCCCCAGCATTTT.

The V gene is TRBV7-9, the J gene TRBJ2-7, with 9 bases that match TRBD1. CDR1 and CDR2 (germline): SEHNR, FQNEAQ (reference sequence). The CDR3 sequence is 14 residues long. V lost 1 base to trimming and J lost 5 bases; unmatched junction nucleotides: 3. The CDR3 DNA reads TGTGCCAGCAGCTTAGAGGGGACAGGGAACGAGCAGTACTTC. It is translated as CASSLEGTGNEQYF.

CDR3 sequence (DNA): TGTGCCTGGAGTGGACTAGCGGGAGACACGGATACGCAGTATTTT. Translated, it gives CAWSGLAGDTDTQYF. The chain carries TRBV30 and TRBJ2-3; 12 bases are shared with TRBD2. The V gene end was trimmed by 1 base and the J gene end by 6 bases; junction bases not matched to a gene: 5. The germline V gene encodes CDR1 GTSNPN and CDR2 SVGIG (reference sequence). The CDR3 is made up of 15 amino acids.

This clone has more than one count but fewer than ten. The rearrangement joins TRBV2 to TRBJ1-2; a weak D match, TRBD1 (6 bases). Germline values: CDR1 SNHLY, CDR2 FYNNEI. V was clipped by 5 bases and J by 6 bases, with 16 bases between them. The CDR3 spans 14 residues. The CDR3: CASSTQGRGDGYTF. The CDR3 DNA follows: TGTGCCAGCAGTACTCAGGGGAGGGGCGATGGCTACACCTTC.

This clone came up once. This chain links TRBV20-1 with TRBJ2-1, with TRBD2 identical over 8 bases. From germline, CDR1 is DFQATT and CDR2 SNEGSKA (reference sequence). CDR3 size: 14 residues. V lost 3 bases, J lost 4 bases, and 5 bases stayed unmatched. The CDR3: CSASRLAGYNEQFF. The CDR3 DNA reads as TGCAGTGCTAGTCGTCTAGCGGGTTACAATGAGCAGTTCTTC.

The V gene is TRBV30, the J gene TRBJ2-1; the match to TRBD2 covers 7 bases. CDR3 length: 15 residues. Germline CDR1 is GTSNPN and CDR2 is SVGIG (reference sequence). V was pared by 2 bases and J by 0 bases, with 4 bases of the junction left unmatched. CDR3: CAWSTSAISYNEQFF. The CDR3 DNA follows: TGTGCCTGGAGTACTAGCGCGATCTCCTACAATGAGCAGTTCTTC.

This clone was seen just once. This chain joins TRBV18 and TRBJ1-4; D uncertain. There are 15 residues in the CDR3. Germline CDR1 KGHSH, CDR2 LQKENI. Trimming shortened V by 4 bases and J by 0 bases, and 9 bases separated the two germline ends. The CDR3 sequence is CASSLNSATNEKLFF. DNA of the CDR3: TGTGCCAGCTCACTTAACAGTGCAACTAATGAAAAACTGTTTTTT.

The chain employs TRBV15 and TRBJ2-7; maybe TRBD1 (6 bases). V was pared by 1 base and J by 3 bases, with 10 bases between. The CDR3 consists of 14 residues. The V gene's germline CDR1 is LNHNV and CDR2 YYDKDF (reference sequence). DNA for the CDR3: TGTGCCACCAGCAGAGGGCAGGGGCGCTACGAGCAGTACTTC. Translation: CATSRGQGRYEQYF.

This clone came up a few times. The chain employs TRBV7-2 and TRBJ2-5; 7 bases map to TRBD1. Germline-derived CDR1 and CDR2 are SGHTA and FQGNSA. V dropped 5 bases and J dropped 2; count of bases not matched to a gene: 11. There are 16 residues in the CDR3. The CDR3 DNA reads as TGTGCCAGCAGCCGTCAGACAGGGTCAAAACAAGAGACCCAGTACTTC. Protein: CASSRQTGSKQETQYF.

The chain couples TRBV18 to TRBJ1-5; D unresolved. CDR1 is KGHSH, CDR2 LQKENI, per germline. The CDR3 has 15 amino acids. The V end lost 2 bases, the J end lost 4 bases, and 12 bases lay between the germline ends. CDR3 nucleotide sequence: TGTGCCAGCTCACCAGGTCTGACTTGGAATCAGCCCCAGCATTTT. This encodes CASSPGLTWNQPQHF.

The rearrangement joins TRBV5-5 to TRBJ1-5; D may be TRBD1 (6 bases). This CDR3 has 15 amino acids. V was cut by 6 bases and J by 4 bases, with 17 bases left in between. CDR1 is SGHKS and CDR2 is YYEKEE in the germline V gene (reference sequence). The CDR3 spells CASTLGVGGNQPQHF. CDR3 nucleotide sequence: TGTGCCAGCACCCTTGGGGTAGGGGGAAATCAGCCCCAGCATTTT.